These 25 T cell receptor beta chains share one sample of origin, sequenced in a study of blood T cell repertoires in COVID-19. Sequencing was performed with immunoSEQ multiplex PCR; in TCRdb, only in-frame clones are kept and a portion is missing. The sample lists fewer than 30,000 clones; about nine tenths were seen once. Source material: peripheral blood. All receptors come from a man in his fifties with active COVID-19.

This sequence joins TRBV10-3 and TRBJ2-3; a possible D gene is TRBD2 (6 bases). CDR1 is ENHRY, CDR2 SYGVKD, per germline. Deletions cut 4 bases from V and 0 bases from J, with 20 bases between. The CDR3 length is 18 residues. The CDR3 nucleotides are TGTGCCATCAGTGGATCCGGCCCGTGGGCGGGAAGCACAGATACGCAGTATTTT. This gives the protein CAISGSGPWAGSTDTQYF.

The V gene is TRBV19, the J gene TRBJ2-7, with D possibly TRBD1 on 6 matching bases. Germline CDR1 LNHDA, CDR2 SQIVND (reference sequence). V was pared by 3 bases and J by 4 bases, with 7 bases between. There are 12 residues in the CDR3. The CDR3 sequence is CASSIQGYEQYF. The DNA for the CDR3 is TGTGCCAGTAGTATCCAGGGGTACGAGCAGTACTTC.

This chain uses TRBV28 with TRBJ1-3, with no clear D. The CDR3 length is 16 residues. CDR1 and CDR2 (germline): MDHEN, SYDVKM. V was shortened by 4 bases and J by 6 bases, with 19 bases between the two germline ends. The CDR3 coding sequence is TGTGCCAGCAGTTACAACAGTGGTGCCGTAGAAAACACCATATATTTT. Translated: CASSYNSGAVENTIYF.

This clone has just one count. The chain couples TRBV29-1 to TRBJ1-1, with D possibly being TRBD1 (5 bases). V lost 8 bases to trimming and J lost 7 bases, with 8 bases between them. Germline CDR1 is SQVTM and CDR2 is ANQGSEA. The CDR3 spans 9 residues. CDR3 DNA: TGCAGCTCCGGGGGTGAAGCTTTCTTT. Protein: CSSGGEAFF.

V and J are TRBV15 and TRBJ2-6; D possibly corresponds to TRBD2 (6 bases). Between the trimmed V and J ends, which lost 1 base and 1 base, there was a span of 14 bases. This CDR3 contains 18 residues. CDR1 is LNHNV and CDR2 is YYDKDF in the germline V gene (reference sequence). CDR3 sequence: CATSRALGGRSGANVLTF. The DNA for the CDR3 is TGTGCCACCAGCAGAGCCCTGGGGGGTAGGTCTGGGGCCAACGTCCTGACTTTC. Based on the CDR3 plus reference TRBV15 and TRBJ2-6, the full variable domain is DAMVIQNPRYQVTQFGKPVTLSCSQTLNHNVMYWYQQKSSQAPKLLFHYYDKDFNNEADTPDNFQSRRPNTSFCFLDIRSPGLGDTAMYLCATSRALGGRSGANVLTFGAGSRLTVL.

The CDR3 loop reads CASTDRVFSPLHF. CDR3 nucleotide sequence: TGTGCCAGCACGGACAGGGTGTTTTCACCCCTCCACTTT. V is TRBV12-3 or TRBV12-4 and J is TRBJ1-6, with 8 bases fitting TRBD1. The CDR3 covers 13 residues. J lost 9 bases, V lost 7 bases, and 5 bases had no gene match.

This clone has only a few counts. This chain joins TRBV5-6 and TRBJ2-7; weak D call: TRBD1 (5 bases). The germline V gene encodes CDR1 SGHDT and CDR2 YYEEEE. V was pared by 0 bases and J by 5 bases, with 12 bases between. The CDR3 extends over 14 amino acids. CDR3 in amino acids: CASSLASRGNEQYF. The CDR3 DNA reads as TGTGCCAGCAGCTTGGCCTCTAGGGGCAACGAGCAGTACTTC.

The V call is TRBV6-5, the J call TRBJ2-1; tentatively, D is TRBD2 (5 bases). Trimming removed 9 bases at V and 10 bases at J, with 16 bases between. The CDR3 has 12 amino acids. Germline V gives CDR1 MNHEY, CDR2 SVGAGI. The CDR3 coding sequence is TGTGCCAGTACTGACGGGGTACAGGAGCAGTTCTTC. Translated: CASTDGVQEQFF.

This clone appeared a single time. The chain has TRBV7-7 and TRBJ2-5; 8 bases line up with TRBD2. Looked up from germline, CDR1 is SSHAT and CDR2 is FNYEAQ (reference sequence). The CDR3 sequence is 13 residues long. This CDR3 reads CASGGGSQETQYF. The CDR3 DNA sequence: TGTGCTTCGGGGGGGGGATCTCAAGAGACCCAGTACTTC. The full variable domain, in which reference TRBV7-7 and TRBJ2-5 provide the parts outside the CDR3, is GAGVSQSPRYKVTKRGQDVTLRCDPISSHATLYWYQQALGQGPEFLTYFNYEAQPDKSGLPSDRFSAERPEGSISTLTIQRTEQRDSAMYRCASGGGSQETQYFGPGTRLLVL.

The genes are TRBV4-3 and TRBJ2-2, with D possibly being TRBD2 (6 bases). CDR1 LGHNA and CDR2 YSLEER come from the germline V gene. The length of the CDR3 is 15 residues. Trimming took 4 bases from V and 6 from J, leaving 15 bases between them. The CDR3 DNA follows: TGCGCCAGCAGCCCCCATTCCTGGGAGGCCGGGGAGCTGTTTTTT. Translation gives CASSPHSWEAGELFF.

The V call is TRBV19, the J call TRBJ2-3, with D unresolved. The CDR3 is made up of 16 amino acids. Looked up from germline, CDR1 is LNHDA and CDR2 is SQIVND (reference sequence). Trimming pared 0 bases from V and 0 bases from J, leaving 10 bases between. CDR3 DNA: TGTGCCAGTAGTATAGAGCACTTTTCTAGCACAGATACGCAGTATTTT. Its translation: CASSIEHFSSTDTQYF.

This chain joins TRBV5-1 and TRBJ2-1, with 9 positions matching TRBD1. The V gene's germline CDR1 is SGHRS and CDR2 YFSETQ. The V segment lost 3 bases and the J segment 8 bases; nucleotides outside the gene matches: 12. This CDR3 has 16 residues. This CDR3 reads CASSSIDRGSRDEQFF. DNA for the CDR3: TGCGCCAGCAGCTCGATCGACAGGGGGAGTCGCGATGAGCAGTTCTTC.

About this clone: Other DNA sequences in the sample encode the same CDR3. This chain joins TRBV30 and TRBJ1-5; TRBD1 might be the D (5 bases). CDR3 size: 16 residues. Germline CDR1 is GTSNPN and CDR2 is SVGIG (reference sequence). V dropped 4 bases and J dropped 4 bases, with 20 bases sitting between them. CDR3: CAWNGPGLSLNQPQHF. The DNA for the CDR3 is TGTGCCTGGAACGGCCCGGGACTCAGCCTTAATCAGCCCCAGCATTTT.

This sequence joins TRBV30 and TRBJ1-2; a weak D match, TRBD1 (5 bases). The CDR3 is made up of 14 amino acids. V lost 4 bases, J lost 5 bases, and 17 bases lay in between. Germline CDR1 and CDR2: GTSNPN and SVGIG (reference sequence). CDR3: CAWKFSGGAYGYTF. The CDR3 bases are TGTGCCTGGAAGTTTAGCGGGGGAGCGTATGGCTACACCTTC.

J is TRBJ1-4 and V is TRBV18; no firm D call. From germline, CDR1 is KGHSH and CDR2 LQKENI. Trimming cost V 2 bases and J 4 bases, with 11 bases left between them. The CDR3 loop spans 15 amino acids. CDR3 sequence reads: CASSPSGSHNEKLFF. In DNA, the CDR3 is TGTGCCAGCTCACCAAGTGGGAGCCATAATGAAAAACTGTTTTTT.

This clone was counted a few times. The J gene is TRBJ2-1, the V gene TRBV5-1; 10 positions match TRBD2. The CDR3 consists of 15 residues. V trimming: 5 bases; J trimming: 4 bases; junction bases outside the gene matches: 6. Germline CDR1 SGHRS, CDR2 YFSETQ. The CDR3 coding sequence is TGCGCCAGCAGAAAGCGGGAGGGCCTGTACAATGAGCAGTTCTTC. Encoded protein: CASRKREGLYNEQFF.

The CDR3 loop reads CASKKRGTDTQYF. CDR3 DNA: TGTGCCAGTAAAAAACGGGGTACAGATACGCAGTATTTT. The chain recombines TRBV12-3 or TRBV12-4 with TRBJ2-3, with a weak D call TRBD2 (5 bases). V was clipped by 9 bases and J by 3 bases, with 13 bases between them. The CDR3 consists of 13 residues.

This clone was recorded only once. This rearrangement joins TRBV6-1 to TRBJ1-3; weak D call: TRBD1 (5 bases). This CDR3 has 17 residues. The V gene's germline CDR1 is MNHNS and CDR2 SASEGT. V dropped 3 bases and J dropped 0 bases, with 15 bases sitting between them. CDR3 sequence: CASSDAAAGRSGNTIYF. The CDR3 nucleotides are TGTGCCAGCAGTGACGCCGCAGCAGGGCGCTCTGGAAACACCATATATTTT.

The chain recombines TRBV28 with TRBJ1-1; D perhaps matches TRBD1 (6 bases). Trimming stripped 1 base from V and 3 bases from J, with 9 bases between. This CDR3 has 14 residues. Germline V gene data show CDR1 as MDHEN and CDR2 as SYDVKM. The CDR3 reads CASSLYEGDTEAFF. CDR3 DNA sequence: TGTGCCAGCAGTTTATATGAGGGGGACACTGAAGCTTTCTTT.

V and J are TRBV7-9 and TRBJ1-1, with TRBD1 matching over 9 bases. J lost 2 bases, V lost 5 bases, and 6 bases had no gene match. This CDR3 is built from 15 residues. Looked up from germline, CDR1 is SEHNR and CDR2 is FQNEAQ (reference sequence). Here the CDR3 DNA reads TGTGCCAGCAGCCCCCCGGGACAGGGAAACACTGAAGCTTTCTTT. Protein: CASSPPGQGNTEAFF.

This chain links TRBV5-4 with TRBJ1-3; D unresolved. The CDR3 is made up of 13 amino acids. The germline V and J ends were trimmed by 1 base and 4 bases, with 6 bases remaining between them. Germline CDR1 is SGHNT and CDR2 is YYREEE (reference sequence). The CDR3 DNA follows: TGTGCCAGCAGCTTGCAGGAAGGAAACACCATATATTTT. Protein product: CASSLQEGNTIYF.

V and J are TRBV11-2 and TRBJ2-7; TRBD1 might be the D (5 bases). Trimming left V 5 bases short and J 5 bases short, with 10 bases between. CDR3 length: 12 residues. The germline V gene has CDR1 SGHAT and CDR2 FQNNGV. CDR3 sequence reads: CASSPRAHEQYF. CDR3 DNA: TGTGCCAGCAGCCCCAGGGCCCACGAGCAGTACTTC.

V and J are TRBV21-1 and TRBJ2-7; the DNA was not compared with TRBD1, the D call given in the table. TRBV21-1 is recorded as a pseudogene. CDR3 length equals 17 residues. The CDR3 DNA follows: TGTGCCAGCAGCAAAGAGATGGGCAGGGGGCAGGGCTACGAGCAGTACGTC. It specifies CASSKEMGRGQGYEQYV.

This sequence joins TRBV27 and TRBJ2-1; 9 positions agree with TRBD2. Germline-derived CDR1 and CDR2 are MNHEY and SMNVEV (reference sequence). V was clipped by 1 base and J by 10 bases; unmatched bases: 8. The CDR3 extends over 15 amino acids. The CDR3 bases are TGTGCCAGCAGTTTATTCCTAGCGGGAATGGGGGAGCAGTTCTTC. This sequence encodes CASSLFLAGMGEQFF.

The chain joins TRBV11-3 to TRBJ2-1, with TRBD2 matching over 7 bases. CDR1 is SGHNT and CDR2 is YENEEA in the germline V gene. This CDR3 region has 16 residues. With 0 bases clipped from V and 2 bases from J, the junction kept 4 bases outside the gene matches. The CDR3 here is CASSLDRLAPYNEQFF. The CDR3, as DNA: TGTGCCAGCAGCTTAGATCGACTAGCTCCCTACAATGAGCAGTTCTTC.